The 6 T cell receptor beta chains presented below share a single source sample, sequenced in a study of control samples from healthy donors and cancer patients. Using immunoSEQ multiplex PCR, the repertoire was profiled, and TCRdb retains in-frame clones only, with some absent. The sample lists some 150,000 clones; over 85% were seen once. Sequences were obtained from blood. Receptors were obtained from a man in his forties in good health.

The chain employs TRBV6-2 or TRBV6-3 and TRBJ1-6, with D hard to call. Germline V gene data show CDR1 as MNHEY and CDR2 as SVGEGT. The germline V and J ends were trimmed by 0 bases and 5 bases, with 8 bases remaining between them. The CDR3 contains 15 residues. In DNA, the CDR3 is TGTGCCAGCAGTTACTCGACTCCGGATAATTCACCCCTCCACTTT. Protein: CASSYSTPDNSPLHF.

In DNA, the CDR3 is TGTGCCATCAGTGAGGGCCCCCCGGGCGAGCAGTACTTC. Translation gives CAISEGPPGEQYF. The V gene is TRBV10-3, the J gene TRBJ2-7; no clear D. With 2 bases removed from V and 6 bases from J, the gap between germline ends came to 11 bases. CDR1 and CDR2 from the germline V gene are ENHRY and SYGVKD. CDR3 size: 13 residues.

The chain employs TRBV7-9 and TRBJ1-1, with D hard to call. This CDR3 contains 14 residues. The ends were cut back, 4 bases at V and 2 bases at J, with 11 bases in the middle. The germline CDR1 and CDR2 sequences are SEHNR and FQNEAQ (reference sequence). The CDR3 sequence: CASSSRGDNTEAFF. CDR3 sequence (DNA): TGTGCCAGCAGCTCCCGCGGAGACAACACTGAAGCTTTCTTT.

For this clone: This CDR3 is also generated by other DNA sequences in the sample. The rearrangement links TRBV27 to TRBJ1-5, with D possibly matching TRBD1 (5 bases). This CDR3 has 14 residues. The V gene's germline CDR1 is MNHEY and CDR2 SMNVEV (reference sequence). Deletions cut 2 bases from V and 2 bases from J, with 7 bases between. CDR3 sequence: CASSLRGGNQPQHF. The DNA of the CDR3 is TGTGCCAGCAGTTTAAGAGGGGGCAATCAGCCCCAGCATTTT.

Only one count was recorded for this clone. This sequence joins TRBV18 and TRBJ1-1; D is perhaps TRBD1 (5 bases). This CDR3 has 15 amino acids. CDR1 is KGHSH and CDR2 is LQKENI in the germline V gene. Trimming took off 3 bases at V and 4 bases at J, with 15 bases between the two ends. CDR3 DNA: TGTGCCAGCTCACCTGCCGCCGGGGCGGGCACTGAAGCTTTCTTT. It is translated as CASSPAAGAGTEAFF.

This chain uses TRBV3-1 (or the pseudogene TRBV3-2) with TRBJ2-4; TRBD1 agrees at 7 bases. Germline lookup yields CDR1 LGHDT and CDR2 YNNKEL (reference sequence). With V trimmed by 4 bases and J by 5 bases, 8 bases remained unmatched. There are 15 residues in the CDR3. The CDR3 DNA follows: TGTGCCAGCAGCCGACAGGGTGAGGAGGAAAACATTCAGTACTTC. Its translation is CASSRQGEEENIQYF.